One TCR beta chain is described in this entry. Its antigen is not identified. The data originate from a study of identical twins. Every sampled donor was Caucasian and healthy. Findings and caveats of the study: The models systematically underestimated how much out-of-frame TCR alpha was shared in monozygotic twins.

A universal primer site was created by template switching, with the cDNA bearing unique molecular identifiers. TCRdb reprocessed the 5' RACE reads with MiXCR, giving one entry per CDR3 protein. Here the sample spans nearly 900,000 distinct CDR3 sequences, roughly an eighth being singletons. These data also featured in a second study, about yellow fever vaccine responses in identical twins.

The TCR originated in a young woman in good health. Sequencing was performed on PBMCs.

CDR3 nucleotide sequence: TGTGCCAGCAGCCGGGGACTAGCGGGGGATAAGTTCTTC. Amino acid sequence: CASSRGLAGDKFF. The chain recombines TRBV11-2 with TRBJ2-1; 14 nucleotides agree with TRBD2. The CDR3 extends over 13 amino acids. V was pared by 5 bases and J by 14 bases, with 5 bases of the junction left unmatched. Germline CDR1 SGHAT, CDR2 FQNNGV.